The clone carrying this T cell receptor (beta chain) was picked up many times. What it binds is not known. The sample is drawn from a study of metastatic and nonmetastatic thyroid tumors. Study details: Repertoires were compared across blood and tumor or nodule tissue from malignant and benign thyroid patients.

Original analysis: Clinicopathological groups of papillary thyroid cancer showed CDR3 differences that were used to build a distant-metastasis classifier. TCRdb reanalyzed the PCR reads with MiXCR. V and J calls and clone size were set by TCRdb, not the authors. Here the sample spans about 39,000 clones, approximately 17% being singletons. Nobody among the patients had been given any treatment before thyroid surgery. General study points: Significantly greater TCR beta diversity was reportedly found in malignant thyroid tumors than in benign nodules (in blood and tumor).

Looked up from germline, CDR1 is MNHNS and CDR2 is SASEGT. The CDR3 is 14 residues long. V was shortened by 1 base and J by 3 bases, with 10 bases between the two germline ends. The chain has TRBV6-1 and TRBJ2-7, with D possibly matching TRBD2 (6 bases). The specimen was tumor tissue. This receptor was identified in a female donor with papillary thyroid cancer or a benign thyroid nodule (not recorded which). Some clones in this sample may be carry-over from other donors' samples. The CDR3 DNA sequence: TGTGCCAGCAGTGAAGTGGCGGGGCACTACGAGCAGTACTTC. Amino acids: CASSEVAGHYEQYF.